These 6 T cell receptor beta chains were all obtained from the same sample, sequenced in a study of shared clonotypes between healthy human individuals. Libraries were prepared by immunoSEQ multiplex PCR; TCRdb keeps only in-frame clonotypes and omits some of them. The sample shows around 1.1 million clones, approximately 75% of them seen only once. Material for sequencing was memory CD4+ T cells from PBMCs. Subset described: CD45RA-negative fraction. The receptors here all came from a man aged 18 to 35 in good health. Some clones in this sample may be carry-over from other donors' samples.

To note about this clone: The sample has other DNA sequences that encode this CDR3 too. The chain carries TRBV2 and TRBJ2-1; D unresolved. CDR3 length: 14 residues. Germline CDR1 and CDR2: SNHLY and FYNNEI. The ends were cut back, 4 bases at V and 1 base at J, with 8 bases in the middle. CDR3 protein: CASSVRVSYNEQFF. The CDR3 DNA is TGTGCCAGCAGTGTGCGAGTGTCCTACAATGAGCAGTTCTTC.

The V and J genes are TRBV29-1 and TRBJ2-7; D unclear. This CDR3 spans 11 amino acids. Trimming removed 7 bases at V and 6 bases at J, with 13 bases between. CDR1 SQVTM and CDR2 ANQGSEA come from the germline V gene. CDR3 in DNA: TGCAGCGCCATGGACCCTCCCGAGCAGTACTTC. Translated: CSAMDPPEQYF.

The chain employs TRBV7-2 and TRBJ1-2, with D perhaps TRBD1 (5 bases). Trimming stripped 6 bases from V and 8 bases from J, with 13 bases between. Germline CDR1 reads SGHTA; CDR2 reads FQGNSA. This CDR3 contains 12 residues. CDR3 sequence: CASRLLRDGYTF. As DNA, the CDR3 is TGTGCCAGCAGATTACTACGGGACGGCTACACCTTC.

This clone was detected only a few times. CDR3 amino acids: CASSLGVGSLADTQYF. The DNA of the CDR3 is TGTGCCAGCAGCTTAGGAGTCGGTTCTTTGGCAGATACGCAGTATTTT. The rearrangement links TRBV7-2 to TRBJ2-3; D unresolved. CDR1 and CDR2 (germline): SGHTA, FQGNSA. The V end lost 1 base, the J end lost 4 bases, and 15 bases lay between the germline ends. The CDR3 length is 16 residues.

The chain is built from TRBV28 and TRBJ1-1, with 8 bases identical to TRBD1. CDR1 is MDHEN, CDR2 SYDVKM, per germline. Trimming cost V 5 bases and J 0 bases; bases outside gene matches: 11. CDR3 length: 17 amino acids. In DNA form, the CDR3 reads TGTGCCAGCAGTCCCCAGGGGGCGAACCACATGAACACTGAAGCTTTCTTT. It encodes CASSPQGANHMNTEAFF.

The CDR3 bases are TGCGCCAGCAGCTTGGAACCGGGGGCGAACACCATATATTTT. Translation gives CASSLEPGANTIYF. The chain recombines TRBV5-1 with TRBJ1-3, with D tentatively TRBD1 (6 bases). The CDR3 spans 14 residues. Germline values: CDR1 SGHRS, CDR2 YFSETQ. The V gene lost 0 bases and the J gene lost 7 bases, with 11 bases spanning the gap.